The text below deals with one T cell receptor (beta chain). The data stem from a study of blood T cell repertoires in COVID-19. Looking at the study overall: T cells, B-cell-depleted T cells, or PBMCs supplied cDNA or gDNA.

Germline lookup yields CDR1 MNHEY and CDR2 SMNVEV (reference sequence). The CDR3 is made up of 19 amino acids. The ends lost 1 base at V and 1 base at J; junction bases unmatched: 13. Original processing notes: It was from reference gene primer amplification that nucleated cell counts were estimated. TCRdb's copy holds only in-frame clones and misses some; the assay was immunoSEQ multiplex PCR. That table is the source of V, J and clone size, and D and trimming were worked out from the DNA. The profile shows about 43,000 clones, approximately 88% of them singletons. Specimen: peripheral blood. The V call is TRBV27, the J call TRBJ2-3; 8 bases align to TRBD2. This sequence was found in a man aged 60-69 years with active COVID-19. The CDR3 nucleotides read TGTGCCAGCAGTTTATTACCCCCGAACGGGAGGGCCGGCACAGATACGCAGTATTTT. It yields the protein CASSLLPPNGRAGTDTQYF.